Listed below are T cell receptor beta chains from one sample, sequenced in a study of cytomegalovirus exposure and HLA in healthy donors. Assay: immunoSEQ multiplex PCR; the TCRdb copy retains only in-frame clones and omits some. The profile shows under 200,000 clones, roughly 74% of them singletons. The sample was PBMCs. The source is a woman aged 40 to 50 in good health and CMV-seropositive. CDR3s include the opening cysteine and the closing phenylalanine or tryptophan. The order of the fields is D gene, J gene, CDR3 length, V gene, clone size, CDR3 DNA, CDR3 protein. D genes are given only for firm matches. Some rows have no size entry. The others give once, few or many, or a class for an expanded clone.

-,TRBJ1-1,14,TRBV9,-,TGTGCCAGCAGCGTAGAGCCCTTTAACACTGAAGCTTTCTTT,CASSVEPFNTEAFF
-,TRBJ1-2,15,TRBV7-2,-,TGTGCCAGCAGAGTAAACAGGGCGCGTAACTATGGCTACACCTTC,CASRVNRARNYGYTF
TRBD2,TRBJ2-5,12,TRBV7-9,few,TGTGCCAGCAGGATGGGGGGGGAGACCCAGTACTTC,CASRMGGETQYF
TRBD2,TRBJ2-1,16,TRBV7-2,-,TGTGCCAGCAGCTTAGTCGGGGGAGGGCGGGATAATGAGCAGTTCTTC,CASSLVGGGRDNEQFF
-,TRBJ2-2,19,TRBV7-9,-,TGTGCCAGCAGCTTAAGTTCGGTTTGGGCGGGAAATTACACCGGGGAGCTGTTTTTT,CASSLSSVWAGNYTGELFF
-,TRBJ2-2,16,TRBV5-4,-,TGTGCCAGCAGCTTGTCTCCGGGGGCGAACACCGGGGAGCTGTTTTTT,CASSLSPGANTGELFF
-,TRBJ2-7,14,TRBV25-1,-,TGTGCCAGCAGTGGGTTTACAGGGCCCCACGAGCAGTACTTC,CASSGFTGPHEQYF
-,TRBJ2-7,15,TRBV7-2,-,TGTGCCAGCAGCTTAGAGTTCTGGGGGGACTACGAGCAGTACTTC,CASSLEFWGDYEQYF
TRBD2,TRBJ2-7,17,TRBV5-1,-,TGCGCCAGCAGCTTGGGGACTAGCGGGAGGATCCCATACGAGCAGTACTTC,CASSLGTSGRIPYEQYF
-,TRBJ2-4,16,TRBV15,few,TGTGCCACCAGCAGAGATCCTTCCGTTGCCAAAAACATTCAGTACTTC,CATSRDPSVAKNIQYF
TRBD1,TRBJ1-1,15,TRBV2,-,TGTGCCAGCAGTGGGAGGAGGGGGCAATACACTGAAGCTTTCTTT,CASSGRRGQYTEAFF
TRBD1,TRBJ1-5,15,TRBV28,-,TGTGCCAGCAGTTTGGGGACAGGAACCAATCAGCCCCAGCATTTT,CASSLGTGTNQPQHF
-,TRBJ2-1,11,TRBV6-1,-,TGTGCCAGCAGGCGAGAGAATGAGCAGTTCTTC,CASRRENEQFF
-,TRBJ1-5,14,TRBV28,-,TGTGCCAGCAGTTTATTGGGGCGCAATCAGCCCCAGCATTTT,CASSLLGRNQPQHF
-,TRBJ2-7,15,TRBV10-3,-,TGTGCCATCAGTGCCCTTCAGGAGGAGGGCCACGAGCAGTACTTC,CAISALQEEGHEQYF
TRBD2,TRBJ2-7,16,TRBV28,-,TGTGCCAGCAGTCGACCTCTGGGGGGGGGCTCCTACGAGCAGTACTTC,CASSRPLGGGSYEQYF
TRBD1,TRBJ1-1,13,TRBV9,-,TGTGCCAGCAGTGAAACAGGGGATACTGAAGCTTTCTTT,CASSETGDTEAFF
TRBD1,TRBJ1-5,14,TRBV28,-,TGTGCCAGCACCTCGGGACAGGGGAATCAGCCCCAGCATTTT,CASTSGQGNQPQHF
TRBD2,TRBJ2-7,16,TRBV4-1,-,TGCGCCAGCAGCCAAGAGGTCGGACTAGCGGGATACGAGCAGTACTTC,CASSQEVGLAGYEQYF
TRBD1,TRBJ1-1,15,TRBV28,-,TGTGCCAGCACTTTTACCCTTGGGACAGGCACTGAAGCTTTCTTT,CASTFTLGTGTEAFF
TRBD2,TRBJ2-7,11,TRBV10-3,-,TGTGCCATCGGGACTACAAACGAGCAGTACTTC,CAIGTTNEQYF
TRBD1,TRBJ2-7,14,TRBV25-1,-,TGTGCCAGCAGTGCGGGACAGGGATCGGGCGAGCAGTACTTC,CASSAGQGSGEQYF
TRBD1,TRBJ2-1,19,TRBV5-1,-,TGCGCCAGCAGCTTGGGACAGGGAAGGGGGTCAGTCTCCTACAATGAGCAGTTCTTC,CASSLGQGRGSVSYNEQFF
TRBD2,TRBJ2-7,15,TRBV28,-,TGTGCCAGCAGCTCTCTAGCGGGCACGACCTACGAGCAGTACTTC,CASSSLAGTTYEQYF
-,TRBJ2-3,15,TRBV27,-,TGTGCCAGCAGTACGACAGGGAGGAGAACAGATACGCAGTATTTT,CASSTTGRRTDTQYF
-,TRBJ2-1,12,TRBV30,-,TGTGCCTGGAGTGTACATTACAATGAGCGGTTCTTC,CAWSVHYNERFF
-,TRBJ2-7,14,TRBV19,-,TGTGCCAGTAGTCCATCGGGACACCCCTACGAGCAGTACTTC,CASSPSGHPYEQYF
-,TRBJ2-7,13,TRBV5-1,-,TGCGCCAGCAGCTTGGTAGAGTCCTACGAGCAGTACTTC,CASSLVESYEQYF
TRBD2,TRBJ2-3,13,TRBV27,-,TGTGCCAGCACGACTAGCGGCACAGATACGCAGTATTTT,CASTTSGTDTQYF
TRBD2,TRBJ2-5,14,TRBV7-3,-,TGTGCCAGCAGCCCCGGACTAGCCAAAGAGACCCAGTACTTC,CASSPGLAKETQYF
TRBD1,TRBJ2-7,15,TRBV15,once,TGTGCCACCAGCGCCCGGGACAGAGGTTCCTACGAGCAGTACTTC,CATSARDRGSYEQYF
TRBD1,TRBJ2-7,16,TRBV18,-,TGTGCCAGCTCACCACGGACAGGGAGCCCATCCTACGAGCAGTACTTC,CASSPRTGSPSYEQYF
-,TRBJ2-1,15,TRBV1,-,TGCACCAGCAGCCAAACCCGTTGCGGTGACAATGAGCAGTTCTTC,CTSSQTRCGDNEQFF
TRBD1,TRBJ1-2,14,TRBV28,once,TGTGCCAGCAGTTTAGGTGACAGGGTCTATGGCTACACCTTC,CASSLGDRVYGYTF
TRBD2,TRBJ2-2,18,TRBV9,-,TGTGCCAGCAGCGTAGATGTTGGCGCTAGCGGGAGGACCGGGGAGCTGTTTTTT,CASSVDVGASGRTGELFF
-,TRBJ2-7,14,TRBV29-1,-,TGCAGCACCCGGACAGATTTCCCCCCATACGAGCAGTACTTC,CSTRTDFPPYEQYF
-,TRBJ2-1,14,TRBV6-1,-,TGTGCCAGCGTTTCTAGCAGCTCCTACAATGAGCAGTTCTTC,CASVSSSSYNEQFF
TRBD1,TRBJ1-6,16,TRBV15,-,TGTGCCACCAGCAGGACAGGGCCCCTGTATAATTCACCCCTCCACTTT,CATSRTGPLYNSPLHF
TRBD2,TRBJ2-3,14,TRBV28,-,TGTGCCAGCAGGACTAGCGGAACCACAGATACGCAGTATTTT,CASRTSGTTDTQYF
-,TRBJ2-1,13,TRBV4-3,-,TGCGCCAGCAGCCAAGATCTTGACAATGAGCAGTTCTTC,CASSQDLDNEQFF
-,TRBJ2-1,15,TRBV28,-,TGTGCCAGCAGTTGGAGGGGCCGCTCCTACAATGAGCAGTTCTTC,CASSWRGRSYNEQFF
TRBD1,TRBJ2-1,12,TRBV2,few,TGTGCCAGCAGGGGACAGAAAAACGCGAAGTTCTTC,CASRGQKNAKFF
-,TRBJ2-6,17,TRBV5-1,-,TGCGCCAGCAGCTTTTTAGGAGCAAACTCTGGGGCCAACGTCCTGACTTTC,CASSFLGANSGANVLTF
-,TRBJ2-1,11,TRBV11-2,-,TGTGCCAGCAGCTTGGGGGGTGAGCAGTTCTTC,CASSLGGEQFF
-,TRBJ1-4,15,TRBV19,-,TGTGCCAGTAGTTGGGGGACTGCAACTAATGAAAAACTGTTTTTT,CASSWGTATNEKLFF
-,TRBJ2-7,15,TRBV27,-,TGTGCCAGCAGTTTAGGCCGACGGAAATACTACGAGCAGTACTTC,CASSLGRRKYYEQYF